This T cell receptor beta chain was sequenced for a study of blood T cell repertoires in COVID-19. Background on the study: Sites across the United States, Italy and Spain contributed samples from acute and convalescent COVID-19.

Per the authors' pipeline: Estimates of nucleated cell counts were drawn from the amplification of reference gene primers. Clones were sequenced by immunoSEQ multiplex PCR, and TCRdb holds only the in-frame ones, with some missing. That table is the source of V, J and clone size, and D and trimming were worked out from the DNA. This sample has some 180,000 clones, with about four fifths found just once. The CDR3 is made up of 17 amino acids. V shed 6 bases, J shed 0 bases, and the junction held 12 bases outside the gene matches. Germline CDR1 reads MDHEN; CDR2 reads SYDVKM. Seattle participants joined during active infection and were tracked over time.

The rearrangement joins TRBV28 to TRBJ1-1, with 8 bases aligning to TRBD1. The sample taken for sequencing was peripheral blood. The clonotype originates from a woman aged 60-70 years with COVID-19, enrolled during active disease. Written as DNA, the CDR3 is TGTGCCAGCAGCTTCACGGGACAGGTGACCATGAACACTGAAGCTTTCTTT. Its translation: CASSFTGQVTMNTEAFF.